This TCR beta chain is from a study of CD8 T cells in Susac syndrome. Sequencing of TCR beta, carried out with a high-throughput approach, was applied to CD8+ and CD4+ T cells from the blood. Per the germline V gene, CDR1 is DFQATT and CDR2 is SNEGSKA (reference sequence). The CDR3 spans 15 residues. Trimming shortened V by 0 bases and J by 6 bases, and 14 bases separated the two germline ends. Reverse transcription used about 0.45 to 1 ug RNA and random hexamers. The CDR3 of TCR beta was amplified by immunoSEQ multiplex PCR across 54 Vbeta and 13 Jbeta. Using its own MiXCR run on the immunoSEQ multiplex PCR reads, TCRdb lists one record per CDR3 protein. Among more than 150,000 distinct CDR3 sequences listed, approximately 96% were seen once.

The sample consisted of CD8+ T cells from PBMCs. The clonotype comes from a human donor with multiple sclerosis. The V gene is TRBV20-1, the J gene TRBJ1-4; D is possibly TRBD1 (6 bases). CDR3 protein: CSARDGRRGDEKLFF. The CDR3 nucleotides are TGCAGTGCTAGAGATGGGCGCAGGGGCGATGAAAAACTGTTTTTT.